Shown below are 13 T cell receptor beta chains from a single sample sequenced in a study of cytomegalovirus exposure and HLA in healthy donors. Sequencing used immunoSEQ multiplex PCR; TCRdb keeps in-frame clones, though not all of them. Of roughly 200,000 clones detected, around 86% appear once; the ten largest clones hold approximately 7.7%. Sequenced sample: PBMCs. Receptor source: a man aged 30 to 39 in good health and CMV-seropositive.

V and J are TRBV7-3 and TRBJ1-2, with 7 positions matching TRBD1. The CDR3 contains 13 residues. Germline CDR1 and CDR2: SGHTA and FQGTGA. Trimming cost V 4 bases and J 6 bases; bases outside gene matches: 5. The CDR3 bases are TGTGCCAGCAGCTCCCGACAGGGTGATGGCTACACCTTC. Translation: CASSSRQGDGYTF.

The chain couples TRBV28 to TRBJ2-7, with D tentatively TRBD2 (5 bases). The CDR3 length is 15 residues. Deletions cut 4 bases from V and 2 bases from J, with 15 bases between. Per germline, CDR1 MDHEN and CDR2 SYDVKM. Here the CDR3 DNA reads TGTGCCAGCAGTTGGACGACACCCGGGGCCTACGAGCAGTACTTC. Translated, it gives CASSWTTPGAYEQYF.

This clone was observed a single time. This CDR3 is CASSPRGSVEQYF. The CDR3 region has the DNA TGTGCCAGCAGCCCTAGAGGGTCGGTAGAGCAGTACTTC. The chain uses TRBV9 and TRBJ2-7, with D maybe TRBD2 (5 bases). CDR1 is SGDLS and CDR2 is YYNGEE in the germline V gene. The V and J ends lost 4 bases and 7 bases respectively, with 15 bases between them. The CDR3 runs to 13 residues.

J is TRBJ2-1 and V is TRBV9; TRBD2 aligns across 10 bases. Trimming removed 4 bases from V and 2 bases from J; junction bases left unmatched: 0. Germline assignment: CDR1 SGDLS and CDR2 YYNGEE. The CDR3 is made up of 14 amino acids. CDR3 nucleotides: TGTGCCAGCAGCCTAGCGGGAGCCTACAATGAGCAGTTCTTC. Its translation is CASSLAGAYNEQFF.

The chain couples TRBV27 to TRBJ2-7, with a possible D match to TRBD1 (6 bases). Per germline, CDR1 MNHEY and CDR2 SMNVEV (reference sequence). This CDR3 has 15 amino acids. Trimming took off 7 bases at V and 2 bases at J, with 18 bases between the two ends. The CDR3 sequence is CASMMGRQGTYEQYF. The CDR3, as DNA: TGTGCCAGCATGATGGGAAGGCAGGGGACCTACGAGCAGTACTTC.

J is TRBJ2-5 and V is TRBV11-2; D may be TRBD1 (6 bases). The CDR3 covers 18 residues. The V end was cut by 1 base, the J end by 0 bases, with 18 bases between. The germline V gene encodes CDR1 SGHAT and CDR2 FQNNGV. CDR3 in DNA: TGTGCCAGCAGCTTAGCAAGTTGGACAGAACGATACCAAGAGACCCAGTACTTC. Translating gives CASSLASWTERYQETQYF. Full variable domain (rest looked up from reference TRBV11-2 and TRBJ2-5): EAGVAQSPRYKIIEKRQSVAFWCNPISGHATLYWYQQILGQGPKLLIQFQNNGVVDDSQLPKDRFSAERLKGVDSTLKIQPAKLEDSAVYLCASSLASWTERYQETQYFGPGTRLLVL.

The chain has TRBV27 and TRBJ1-2; D is possibly TRBD1 (6 bases). V lost 0 bases and J 8 bases, leaving 13 bases between the germline ends. This CDR3 region has 14 residues. The V gene's germline CDR1 is MNHEY and CDR2 SMNVEV (reference sequence). The CDR3 nucleotides are TGTGCCAGCAGTTTATCGTTGGGGGGCGGGGGCTACACCTTC. Amino acids: CASSLSLGGGGYTF.

The J gene is TRBJ2-3, the V gene TRBV15; D is perhaps TRBD2 (6 bases). The CDR3 contains 15 residues. CDR1 LNHNV and CDR2 YYDKDF come from the germline V gene (reference sequence). V dropped 3 bases and J dropped 3 bases, with 13 bases sitting between them. The CDR3 is CATSRTGTSTDTQYF. Here the CDR3 DNA reads TGTGCCACCAGCAGGACCGGGACTTCTACAGATACGCAGTATTTT.

This clone was seen only once. The chain combines TRBV7-3 with TRBJ2-1; D remains ambiguous. Per the germline V gene, CDR1 is SGHTA and CDR2 is FQGTGA. This CDR3 contains 16 residues. Trimming took 5 bases from V and 0 from J, leaving 14 bases between them. The CDR3 sequence: CASSKLGLSSYNEQFF. The CDR3 DNA reads as TGTGCCAGCAGCAAATTAGGCCTTAGCTCCTACAATGAGCAGTTCTTC.

The chain joins TRBV15 to TRBJ2-7; 9 bases fit TRBD1. Germline V lookup: CDR1 LNHNV, CDR2 YYDKDF (reference sequence). CDR3 size: 13 residues. Losses at the gene ends were 4 bases for V and 5 bases for J; bases not matched to a gene: 3. For the CDR3, the DNA is TGTGCCACCAGCAACAGGGGGCTGGACGAGCAGTACTTC. This encodes CATSNRGLDEQYF.

The chain employs TRBV28 and TRBJ1-2; the D is unclear. Germline V lookup: CDR1 MDHEN, CDR2 SYDVKM. This CDR3 has 12 residues. Between the trimmed V and J ends, which lost 2 bases and 5 bases, there was a span of 6 bases. For the CDR3, the DNA is TGTGCCAGCAGTTTAAGGGTATATGGCTACACCTTC. Translation gives CASSLRVYGYTF.

The rearrangement joins TRBV27 to TRBJ2-4; D remains ambiguous. There are 16 residues in the CDR3. Per the germline V gene, CDR1 is MNHEY and CDR2 is SMNVEV (reference sequence). Trimming took 5 bases from V and 4 from J, leaving 18 bases between them. The CDR3 protein is CASSLLFVTSKNIQYF. The CDR3 region has the DNA TGTGCCAGCAGTCTACTTTTCGTGACCTCGAAAAACATTCAGTACTTC.

This clone has a handful of counts. The chain is built from TRBV5-6 and TRBJ2-7, with 7 bases identical to TRBD1. The CDR3 has 14 residues. Germline-derived CDR1 and CDR2 are SGHDT and YYEEEE. Trimming at V came to 1 base and at J to 4 bases, leaving 5 bases not matched to a gene. The CDR3, as DNA: TGTGCCAGCAGCTTGTCAGGGGGTGAGTACGAGCAGTACTTC. It specifies CASSLSGGEYEQYF.